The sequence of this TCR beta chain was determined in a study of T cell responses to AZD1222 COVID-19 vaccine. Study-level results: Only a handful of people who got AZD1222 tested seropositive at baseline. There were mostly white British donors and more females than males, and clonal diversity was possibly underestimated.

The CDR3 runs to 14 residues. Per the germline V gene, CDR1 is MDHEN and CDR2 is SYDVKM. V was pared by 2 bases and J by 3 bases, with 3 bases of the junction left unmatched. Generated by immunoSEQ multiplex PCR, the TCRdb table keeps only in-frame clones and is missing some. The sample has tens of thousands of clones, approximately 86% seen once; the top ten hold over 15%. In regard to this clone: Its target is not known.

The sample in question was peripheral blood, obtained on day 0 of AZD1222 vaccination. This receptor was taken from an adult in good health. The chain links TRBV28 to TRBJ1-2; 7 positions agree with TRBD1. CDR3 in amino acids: CASSLRGQYYGYTF. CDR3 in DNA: TGTGCCAGCAGTTTAAGGGGACAGTACTATGGCTACACCTTC.